These 16 T cell receptor beta chains originate from one sample sequenced in a study of ipilimumab plus nivolumab after autologous stem cell transplantation. Measured with immunoSEQ multiplex PCR; TCRdb has only the in-frame clones, and not every one. The table shows about 84,000 clones, with 75% to 85% occurring only once. The sequencing here drew on PBMCs, taken in a trial of ipilimumab plus nivolumab as post-transplant consolidation. The receptors here all came from a male donor with diffuse large B-cell lymphoma.

The rearrangement uses TRBV6-5 and TRBJ2-5; no firm D call. Per the germline V gene, CDR1 is MNHEY and CDR2 is SVGAGI. The V end lost 5 bases, the J end lost 0 bases, and 7 bases lay between the germline ends. The CDR3 has 13 amino acids. The CDR3 sequence: CASSPVYQETQYF. The DNA of the CDR3 is TGTGCCAGCAGTCCAGTATACCAAGAGACCCAGTACTTC.

The V gene is TRBV2, the J gene TRBJ2-5, with 13 bases lining up with TRBD2. Losses at the gene ends were 4 bases for V and 3 bases for J; bases not matched to a gene: 2. The CDR3 has 15 amino acids. Germline CDR1 reads SNHLY; CDR2 reads FYNNEI. For the CDR3, the DNA is TGTGCCAGCAGTGGACTAGCGGGGGGAAAAGAGACCCAGTACTTC. As protein: CASSGLAGGKETQYF.

The chain couples TRBV5-4 to TRBJ1-3, with D possibly TRBD1 on 6 matching bases. Per germline, CDR1 SGHNT and CDR2 YYREEE (reference sequence). CDR3 size: 15 residues. V dropped 4 bases and J dropped 0 bases, with 11 bases sitting between them. The CDR3 DNA sequence: TGTGCCAGCAGCACGGGACACTCCTCTGGAAACACCATATATTTT. This codes for CASSTGHSSGNTIYF.

The sample holds a few counts of this clone. The rearrangement uses TRBV11-2 and TRBJ2-7; 8 bases align to TRBD2. The CDR3 is 15 amino acids. CDR1 is SGHAT, CDR2 FQNNGV, per germline. Unmatched junction bases numbered 5, after V lost 2 bases and J lost 2 bases. In nucleotides, the CDR3 is TGTGCCAGCAGCTTAAGCGGGGGTCCGGCCTACGAGCAGTACTTC. It specifies CASSLSGGPAYEQYF.

The chain employs TRBV5-1 and TRBJ2-7; the D gene is possibly TRBD2 (6 bases). The CDR3 is 15 residues long. V was trimmed by 4 bases and J by 5 bases, leaving 19 bases between them. The V gene's germline CDR1 is SGHRS and CDR2 YFSETQ. The CDR3 region is CASSHRLGGTHEQYF. CDR3 DNA: TGCGCCAGCAGCCACAGACTAGGAGGAACCCACGAGCAGTACTTC. The full variable domain, its missing parts supplied by reference TRBV5-1 and TRBJ2-7, is KAGVTQTPRYLIKTRGQQVTLSCSPISGHRSVSWYQQTPGQGLQFLFEYFSETQRNKGNFPGRFSGRQFSNSRSEMNVSTLELGDSALYLCASSHRLGGTHEQYFGPGTRLTVT.

This clone was seen a single time. This sequence joins TRBV5-1 and TRBJ2-5; TRBD2 matches at 8 bases. The CDR3 covers 15 residues. The trim removed 0 bases at V and 5 bases at J, leaving 6 bases unmatched. From germline, CDR1 is SGHRS and CDR2 YFSETQ. The CDR3 coding sequence is TGCGCCAGCAGCTTGGGTCGGGTAGCGGGGGAGACCCAGTACTTC. This encodes CASSLGRVAGETQYF.

This chain uses TRBV9 with TRBJ1-3; D might be TRBD1 (5 bases). This CDR3 is built from 18 residues. CDR1 is SGDLS, CDR2 YYNGEE, per germline. V shed 0 bases and J shed 0 bases, with 16 bases lying between them. The CDR3 spells CASSVELVGGFSGNTIYF. In nucleotides, the CDR3 is TGTGCCAGCAGCGTAGAATTGGTTGGGGGGTTCTCTGGAAACACCATATATTTT.

This clone appeared a single time. The rearrangement joins TRBV19 to TRBJ2-7; D may be TRBD2 (5 bases). CDR1 is LNHDA, CDR2 SQIVND, per germline (reference sequence). CDR3 size: 14 residues. Deletions cut 5 bases from V and 2 bases from J, with 13 bases between. CDR3 nucleotide sequence: TGTGCCAGTAGTCCCCTAGCATCGACCTACGAGCAGTACTTC. It translates to CASSPLASTYEQYF.

The chain employs TRBV6-1 and TRBJ1-5; 7 bases fit TRBD1. There are 18 residues in the CDR3. Germline V gene data show CDR1 as MNHNS and CDR2 as SASEGT. The V and J ends lost 0 bases and 7 bases, in that order; junction bases with no gene match: 15. CDR3 in amino acids: CASSEASLAQGGGQPQHF. The CDR3, as DNA: TGTGCCAGCAGTGAAGCAAGTCTCGCGCAGGGGGGAGGCCAGCCCCAGCATTTT.

The chain joins TRBV10-3 to TRBJ2-5; 7 bases are a match to TRBD2. The CDR3 consists of 13 residues. Germline-derived CDR1 and CDR2 are ENHRY and SYGVKD. With 4 bases clipped from V and 5 bases from J, the junction kept 4 bases outside the gene matches. DNA of the CDR3: TGTGCCATCAGTGGGGGGGGGATGGAGACCCAGTACTTC. It specifies CAISGGGMETQYF.

The chain combines TRBV9 with TRBJ1-1; unclear D gene. Germline V CDR1 and CDR2: SGDLS, YYNGEE. The CDR3 extends over 15 amino acids. Trimming took 3 bases from V and 5 from J, leaving 17 bases between them. The CDR3 region is CASSGNGGVGTEAFF. The DNA of the CDR3 is TGTGCCAGCAGCGGGAACGGCGGGGTGGGGACTGAAGCTTTCTTT.

V is TRBV19 and J is TRBJ1-6; a possible D gene is TRBD1 (5 bases). Germline V gene data show CDR1 as LNHDA and CDR2 as SQIVND (reference sequence). The V end was cut by 1 base, the J end by 0 bases, with 22 bases between. The CDR3 is 21 amino acids. The CDR3 coding sequence is TGTGCCAGTAGTATAGTTTTGCGGCAGGGCTACTTGAGCTCCTATAATTCACCCCTCCACTTT. Encoded protein: CASSIVLRQGYLSSYNSPLHF.

This sequence joins TRBV30 and TRBJ2-7, with D unclear. The CDR3 is made up of 13 amino acids. Germline CDR1 and CDR2: GTSNPN and SVGIG (reference sequence). Trimming took 0 bases from V and 2 from J, leaving 8 bases between them. The CDR3 protein is CAWSVVNPYEQYF. The CDR3 DNA reads TGTGCCTGGAGTGTGGTTAATCCCTACGAGCAGTACTTC.

The chain employs TRBV6-5 and TRBJ1-3; D is unclear. CDR3 length: 16 amino acids. V dropped 2 bases and J dropped 0 bases, with 11 bases sitting between them. The V gene's germline CDR1 is MNHEY and CDR2 SVGAGI. CDR3 DNA sequence: TGTGCCAGCAGTTACGGCCCCAGGTTCTCTGGAAACACCATATATTTT. Its translation is CASSYGPRFSGNTIYF.

V gene TRBV5-1 combines with J gene TRBJ2-4, with 9 bases that match TRBD2. The CDR3 is 16 amino acids. Looked up from germline, CDR1 is SGHRS and CDR2 is YFSETQ. The V and J ends lost 2 bases and 7 bases, in that order; junction bases with no gene match: 10. The CDR3 region is CASSFGGGAGLNIQYF. The CDR3 nucleotides read TGCGCCAGCAGCTTTGGCGGGGGGGCCGGTCTGAACATTCAGTACTTC.

This chain connects TRBV7-8 to TRBJ2-2; TRBD2 is a possible D gene (6 bases). Germline values: CDR1 SGHVS, CDR2 FQNEAQ. Trimming left V 3 bases short and J 6 bases short, with 14 bases between. The CDR3 loop spans 15 amino acids. The chain's CDR3 is CASSLAGPPAGELFF. In DNA, the CDR3 is TGTGCCAGCAGCTTGGCGGGACCTCCTGCCGGGGAGCTGTTTTTT.